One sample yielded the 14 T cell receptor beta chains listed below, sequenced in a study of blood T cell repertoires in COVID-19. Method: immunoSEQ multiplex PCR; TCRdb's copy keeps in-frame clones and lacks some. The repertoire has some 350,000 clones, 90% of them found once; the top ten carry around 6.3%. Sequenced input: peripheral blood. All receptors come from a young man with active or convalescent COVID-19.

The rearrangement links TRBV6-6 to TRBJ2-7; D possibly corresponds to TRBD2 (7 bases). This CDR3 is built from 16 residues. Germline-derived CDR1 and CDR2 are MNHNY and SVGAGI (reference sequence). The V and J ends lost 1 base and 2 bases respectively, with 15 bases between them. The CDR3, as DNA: TGTGCCAGCAGTTACTTGGGGGGGCCGAATCCCTACGAGCAGTACTTC. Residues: CASSYLGGPNPYEQYF.

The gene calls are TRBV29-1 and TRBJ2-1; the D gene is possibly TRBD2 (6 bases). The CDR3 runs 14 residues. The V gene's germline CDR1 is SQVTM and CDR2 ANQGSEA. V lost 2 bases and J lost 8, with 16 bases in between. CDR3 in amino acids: CSVELGGPVYEQFF. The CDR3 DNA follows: TGCAGCGTTGAACTCGGGGGTCCGGTATATGAGCAGTTCTTC.

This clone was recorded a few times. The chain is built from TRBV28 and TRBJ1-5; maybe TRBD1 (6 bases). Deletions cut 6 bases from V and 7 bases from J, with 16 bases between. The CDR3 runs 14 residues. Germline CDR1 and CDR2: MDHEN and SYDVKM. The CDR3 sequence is CASSKKQGGQPQHF. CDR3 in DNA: TGTGCCAGCAGCAAGAAACAGGGTGGGCAGCCCCAGCATTTT.

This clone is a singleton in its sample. The CDR3 is CASSVDRGELFF. CDR3 DNA: TGTGCCAGCAGTGTCGACAGGGGGGAGCTGTTTTTT. This sequence joins TRBV6-4 and TRBJ2-2, with a weak D call TRBD1 (6 bases). This CDR3 region has 12 residues. The germline CDR1 and CDR2 sequences are MRHNA and SNTAGT. The V end was cut by 4 bases, the J end by 8 bases, with 8 bases between.

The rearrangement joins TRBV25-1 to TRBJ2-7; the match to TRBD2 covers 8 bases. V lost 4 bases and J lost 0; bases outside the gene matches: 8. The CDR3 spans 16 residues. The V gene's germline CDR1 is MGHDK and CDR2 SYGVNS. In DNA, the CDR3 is TGTGCCAGCAGTGCCCCCCTAGCGGGCTTCTCCTACGAGCAGTACTTC. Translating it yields CASSAPLAGFSYEQYF.

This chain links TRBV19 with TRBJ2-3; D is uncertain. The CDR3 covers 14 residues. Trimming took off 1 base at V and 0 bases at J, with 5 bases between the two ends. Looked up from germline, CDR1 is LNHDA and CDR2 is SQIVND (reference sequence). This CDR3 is CASSIGPSTDTQYF. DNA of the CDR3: TGTGCCAGTAGTATAGGGCCTAGCACAGATACGCAGTATTTT. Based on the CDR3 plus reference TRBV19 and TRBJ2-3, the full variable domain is DGGITQSPKYLFRKEGQNVTLSCEQNLNHDAMYWYRQDPGQGLRLIYYSQIVNDFQKGDIAEGYSVSREKKESFPLTVTSAQKNPTAFYLCASSIGPSTDTQYFGPGTRLTVL.

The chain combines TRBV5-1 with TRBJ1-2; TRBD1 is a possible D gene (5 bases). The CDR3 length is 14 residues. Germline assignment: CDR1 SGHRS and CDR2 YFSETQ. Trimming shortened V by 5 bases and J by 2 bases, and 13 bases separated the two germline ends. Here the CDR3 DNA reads TGCGCCAGCAGGATAAACAGGAGAAACTATGGCTACACCTTC. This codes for CASRINRRNYGYTF. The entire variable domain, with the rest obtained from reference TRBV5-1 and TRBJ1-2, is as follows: KAGVTQTPRYLIKTRGQQVTLSCSPISGHRSVSWYQQTPGQGLQFLFEYFSETQRNKGNFPGRFSGRQFSNSRSEMNVSTLELGDSALYLCASRINRRNYGYTFGSGTRLTVV.

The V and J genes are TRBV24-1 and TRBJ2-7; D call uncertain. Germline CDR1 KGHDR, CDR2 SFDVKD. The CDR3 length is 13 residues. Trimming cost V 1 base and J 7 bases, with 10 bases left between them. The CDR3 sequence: CATSDFTAAEQYF. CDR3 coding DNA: TGTGCCACCAGTGATTTTACGGCGGCGGAGCAGTACTTC.

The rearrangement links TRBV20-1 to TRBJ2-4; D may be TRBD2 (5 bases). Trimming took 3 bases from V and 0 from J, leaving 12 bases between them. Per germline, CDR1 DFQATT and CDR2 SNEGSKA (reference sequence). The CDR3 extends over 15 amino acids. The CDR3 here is CSASASGLAKNIQYF. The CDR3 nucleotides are TGCAGTGCTAGTGCCAGCGGTCTAGCCAAAAACATTCAGTACTTC.

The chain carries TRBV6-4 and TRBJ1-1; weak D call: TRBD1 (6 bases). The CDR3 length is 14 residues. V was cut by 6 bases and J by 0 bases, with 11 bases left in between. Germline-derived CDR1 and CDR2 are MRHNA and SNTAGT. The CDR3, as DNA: TGTGCCAGCAGGGACAGCCTGATGAACACTGAAGCTTTCTTT. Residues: CASRDSLMNTEAFF.

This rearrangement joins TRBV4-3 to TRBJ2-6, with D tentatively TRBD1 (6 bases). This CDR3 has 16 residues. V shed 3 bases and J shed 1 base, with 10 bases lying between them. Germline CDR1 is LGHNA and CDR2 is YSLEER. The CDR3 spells CASSQETGSGANVLTF. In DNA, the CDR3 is TGCGCCAGCAGCCAGGAAACAGGGTCTGGGGCCAACGTCCTGACTTTC.

The chain's CDR3 is CASSVGRGAGTDTQYF. CDR3 DNA sequence: TGTGCCAGCAGCGTAGGCAGGGGGGCGGGGACAGATACGCAGTATTTT. The chain employs TRBV9 and TRBJ2-3; D is perhaps TRBD1 (7 bases). The CDR3 spans 16 residues. CDR1 is SGDLS, CDR2 YYNGEE, per germline. Trimming removed 0 bases from V and 3 bases from J, with 14 bases in between.

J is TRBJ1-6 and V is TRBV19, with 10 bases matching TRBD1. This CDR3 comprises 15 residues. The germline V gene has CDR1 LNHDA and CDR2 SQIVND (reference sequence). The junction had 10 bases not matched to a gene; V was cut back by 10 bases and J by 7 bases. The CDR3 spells CATSGDRGDNSPLHF. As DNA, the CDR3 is TGTGCCACAAGCGGGGACAGGGGAGACAATTCACCCCTCCACTTT.

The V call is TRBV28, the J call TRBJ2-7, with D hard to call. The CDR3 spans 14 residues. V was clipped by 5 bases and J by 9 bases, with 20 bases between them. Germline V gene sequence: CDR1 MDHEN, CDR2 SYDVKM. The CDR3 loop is CASSHGMGVRWQYF. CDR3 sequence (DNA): TGTGCCAGCAGTCACGGCATGGGTGTGCGGTGGCAGTACTTC. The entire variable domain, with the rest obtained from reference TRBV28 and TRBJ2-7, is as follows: DVKVTQSSRYLVKRTGEKVFLECVQDMDHENMFWYRQDPGLGLRLIYFSYDVKMKEKGDIPEGYSVSREKKERFSLILESASTNQTSMYLCASSHGMGVRWQYFGPGTRLTVT.